The clone carrying this TCR beta chain was picked up many times. Antigen: not known. These data are taken from a study of prognosis after radiotherapy for stage I lung cancer. Findings and caveats of the study: After stereotactic body radiation therapy, median unique TCR clones were roughly 6,500, down from approximately 10,000.

Germline values: CDR1 LGHDT, CDR2 YNNKEL (reference sequence). J gave up 1 base and V 4 bases, and 5 bases lay outside the gene matches. CDR3 length: 15 residues. By two-round multiplex PCR, the TCR beta CDR3 was amplified from genomic DNA. The use of primers specific to each TRBV and TRBJ gene characterized first-round PCR. TCRdb reprocessed the multiplex PCR reads with MiXCR, giving one entry per CDR3 protein. The table includes fewer than 25,000 distinct CDR3 sequences, about 42% detected once. The chain links TRBV3-1 to TRBJ2-3, with 7 bases lining up with TRBD1. The sequence was obtained from a donor aged 50 or older with non-small cell lung cancer. The sequencing here drew on PBMCs, taken before or after stereotactic body radiation therapy (not recorded which). CDR3 nucleotides: TGTGCCAGCAGCCCGGACAGGACGGGCACAGATACGCAGTATTTT. Translation: CASSPDRTGTDTQYF.